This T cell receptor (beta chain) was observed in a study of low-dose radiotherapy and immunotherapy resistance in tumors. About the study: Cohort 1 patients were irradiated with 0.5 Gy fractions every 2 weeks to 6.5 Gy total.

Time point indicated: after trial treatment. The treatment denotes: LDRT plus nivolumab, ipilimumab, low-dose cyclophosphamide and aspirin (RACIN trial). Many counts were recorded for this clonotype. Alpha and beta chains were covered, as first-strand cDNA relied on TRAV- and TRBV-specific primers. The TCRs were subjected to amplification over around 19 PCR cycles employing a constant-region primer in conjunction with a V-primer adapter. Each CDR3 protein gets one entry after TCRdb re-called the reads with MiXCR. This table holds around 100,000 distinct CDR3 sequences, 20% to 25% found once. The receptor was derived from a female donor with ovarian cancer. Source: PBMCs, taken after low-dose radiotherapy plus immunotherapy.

CDR3 nucleotides: TGTGCCAGCTCACCGCAGGGGTGGGAGCAGTACTTC. Protein product: CASSPQGWEQYF. The chain couples TRBV18 to TRBJ2-7; the D gene is possibly TRBD1 (6 bases). Germline CDR1 and CDR2: KGHSH and LQKENI. The CDR3 covers 12 residues. Trimming took off 3 bases at V and 7 bases at J, with 10 bases between the two ends.